The present T cell receptor beta chain was sequenced within a study of blood T cell repertoires in COVID-19. Here immunoSEQ multiplex PCR was the method, and the copy in TCRdb shows in-frame clones only, minus some. This table has under 300,000 clones, about four fifths appearing once. V shed 2 bases and J shed 0 bases, with 6 bases lying between them. The germline V gene has CDR1 SGDLS and CDR2 YYNGEE. This CDR3 is 14 amino acids long. The sample was peripheral blood. This receptor was obtained from a man younger than 45 who had recovered from COVID-19. The rearrangement links TRBV9 to TRBJ2-1; maybe TRBD2 (5 bases). CDR3 nucleotide sequence: TGTGCCAGCAGCGTTGGGAGCTCCTACAATGAGCAGTTCTTC. This codes for CASSVGSSYNEQFF.